The clone carrying this T cell receptor (beta chain) was counted ten times or more. V was clipped by 4 bases and J by 7 bases; unmatched bases: 12. CDR3 length: 15 amino acids. CDR1 MDHEN and CDR2 SYDVKM come from the germline V gene. The sample belongs to a study of cytomegalovirus exposure and HLA in healthy donors. The PCR employed 60 Vbeta primers together with 13 Jbeta primers. The table came from immunoSEQ multiplex PCR; TCRdb's copy has only in-frame clones and leaves some out. The data hold more than 90,000 clones, with 60% to 85% observed a single time. This chain connects TRBV28 to TRBJ1-1; 7 positions match TRBD1. This TCR derives from a man between 45 and 60 years old in good health and CMV-seropositive. Sequencing input: PBMCs. This CDR3 is CASSSQGHFRVEAFF. CDR3 bases: TGTGCCAGCAGTTCACAGGGGCATTTCAGGGTTGAAGCTTTCTTT.